Listed below are T cell receptor beta chains from one sample, sequenced in a study of blood T cell repertoires in COVID-19. The table came from immunoSEQ multiplex PCR; TCRdb's copy has only in-frame clones and leaves some out. The sample lists hundreds of thousands of clones, 75% to 90% occurring once. Sequencing used peripheral blood. These receptors were taken from a woman in her sixties with COVID-19, enrolled during active disease. The CDR3 runs from the conserved cysteine through the conserved F or W. The D gene is left open where the match is weak. Size is omitted from some rows. Given values are once, few, many or a class for expanded clones.

J gene | clone size | D gene | V gene | CDR3 DNA | CDR3 protein
TRBJ2-1 | . | TRBD2 | TRBV11-3 | TGTGCCAGCAGCTTAGATCTTAGGCGGGGGGGTGCAGGTTATGAGCAGTTCTTC | CASSLDLRRGGAGYEQFF
TRBJ1-2 | . | . | TRBV3-1/TRBV3-2 | TGTGCCAGCAGCCAAGAGGGTAGGGACAAAAAGGGCTACACCTTC | CASSQEGRDKKGYTF
TRBJ2-5 | many | TRBD2 | TRBV3-1/TRBV3-2 | TGTGCCAGCAGCCAAGCCACTGGGACTAGCGGGGAGACCCAGTACTTC | CASSQATGTSGETQYF
TRBJ2-5 | once | . | TRBV2 | TGTGCCAGCAGTGAGATGCGGGGGCTTCCAGAGACCCAGTACTTC | CASSEMRGLPETQYF
TRBJ1-1 | . | TRBD1 | TRBV5-4 | TGTGCCAGCAGCTCGGACAGGGCAGAGAAAGGGTTCTTT | CASSSDRAEKGFF
TRBJ2-1 | . | TRBD2 | TRBV5-1 | TGCGCCAGCAGCTTAGGACTAGCGGGGGGTACCTACAATGAGCAGTTCTTC | CASSLGLAGGTYNEQFF
TRBJ2-7 | few | . | TRBV7-2 | TGTGCCAGCAGCTTAACTTTAGGGGCATTCTACGAGCAGTACTTC | CASSLTLGAFYEQYF
TRBJ2-7 | . | TRBD2 | TRBV12-5 | TGTGCTAGTGGGGTAGCGGGGGGCCTCTACGAGCAGTACTTC | CASGVAGGLYEQYF
TRBJ2-2 | . | TRBD1 | TRBV11-2 | TGTGCCAGCAGCCCCGACAGGGACGGGGAGCTGTTTTTT | CASSPDRDGELFF
TRBJ1-1 | . | . | TRBV18 | TGTGCCAGCTCACCACCTTCCAGTTCGAACACTGAAGCTTTCTTT | CASSPPSSSNTEAFF
TRBJ1-2 | . | TRBD1 | TRBV27 | TGTGCCAGCAGTCTTTTACAGGGGGCCGATGGCTACACCTTC | CASSLLQGADGYTF
TRBJ2-3 | . | TRBD1 | TRBV15 | TGTGCCACCAGCATTGGACAGGGGGGCACAGATACGCAGTATTTT | CATSIGQGGTDTQYF
TRBJ2-2 | . | TRBD1 | TRBV6-4 | TGTGCCAGCAGAAGACAGGGAACGAACACCGGGGAGCTGTTTTTT | CASRRQGTNTGELFF
TRBJ2-5 | . | . | TRBV30 | TGTGCCTGGAGTCCGGGTTTGGAGACCCAGTACTTC | CAWSPGLETQYF
TRBJ2-3 | . | TRBD2 | TRBV7-3 | TGTGCCAGCAGCCCGCACGCGGGGGGCCAGACAGATACGCAGTATTTT | CASSPHAGGQTDTQYF
TRBJ2-5 | . | . | TRBV2 | TGTGCCAGCAGTGTCCGCAGGGCGGATGGGACCCAGTACTTC | CASSVRRADGTQYF
TRBJ1-1 | . | . | TRBV30 | TGTGCCGGGGAGGGGTACACTGAAGCTTTCTTT | CAGEGYTEAFF
TRBJ2-1 | . | . | TRBV13 | TGTGCCAGCAGCCCAAACGCCCTCCTCGGGCAGTTCTTC | CASSPNALLGQFF
TRBJ2-1 | . | TRBD1 | TRBV6-6 | TGTGCCAGCAGGACAGGGTGGAATGAGCAGTTCTTC | CASRTGWNEQFF
TRBJ2-1 | . | TRBD2 | TRBV4-1 | TGCGCCAGCAGCCAAGAAGGTTCACTAGCGGGGATTCAGCGGTACGGTGAGCAGTTCTTC | CASSQEGSLAGIQRYGEQFF
TRBJ1-2 | . | TRBD1 | TRBV30 | TGTGCCTGGGACACAGGGGCCTATGGCTACACCTTC | CAWDTGAYGYTF
TRBJ1-1 | . | TRBD1 | TRBV29-1 | TGCAGCGGCAGGGACAGGGGGCGCGTGACTGAAGCTTTCTTT | CSGRDRGRVTEAFF
TRBJ1-2 | once | . | TRBV4-3 | TGCGCCAGCAGCCAAAGGCTCATCGGGGGCTACACCTTC | CASSQRLIGGYTF
TRBJ1-6 | few | TRBD1 | TRBV18 | TGTGCCAGCTCACCTCAGGGACAGGGCGAATCACCCCTCCACTTT | CASSPQGQGESPLHF
TRBJ1-5 | . | . | TRBV7-2 | TGTGCCAGCAGCTTAAAAGGCTCCCGGACAGCCTGGGAGCCCCAGCATTTT | CASSLKGSRTAWEPQHF
TRBJ2-2 | . | . | TRBV11-3 | TGTGCCAGCAGCGTGGACAGGAACACCGGGGAGCTGTTTTTT | CASSVDRNTGELFF
TRBJ1-2 | . | TRBD1 | TRBV14 | TGTGCCAGCAGCCAAGGGACAGGATGGCTTGGCTACACCTTC | CASSQGTGWLGYTF
TRBJ2-5 | . | . | TRBV7-2 | TGTGCCAGCAGCTTAGGTTATAAAGAGACCCAGTACTTC | CASSLGYKETQYF
TRBJ1-1 | . | . | TRBV19 | TGTGCCAGTAGTTTGGGAGGGAGTATAACTGAAGCTTTCTTT | CASSLGGSITEAFF
TRBJ2-1 | . | . | TRBV19 | TGTGCCAGTAGTATTTACGGCGGAACTTACGGCTCCTACAATGAGCAGTTCTTC | CASSIYGGTYGSYNEQFF
TRBJ1-2 | . | TRBD1 | TRBV5-4 | TGTGCCAGCAGCGTTGGACAGGCCAACTATGGCTACACCTTC | CASSVGQANYGYTF
TRBJ2-2 | . | . | TRBV11-3 | TGTGCCAGCAGCCCCTACACCGGGGAGCTGTTTTTT | CASSPYTGELFF
TRBJ1-3 | . | . | TRBV4-1 | TGCGCCAGCAGCCGCACCTTGACAGCCTTCTCTGGAAACACCATATATTTT | CASSRTLTAFSGNTIYF
TRBJ1-2 | . | . | TRBV19 | TGTGCCAGTGCGCGGGAATCGCGCTACACCTTC | CASARESRYTF
TRBJ1-3 | . | . | TRBV6-5 | TGTGCCAGCAGTTATACAGCCGCCTCTGGAAACACCATATATTTT | CASSYTAASGNTIYF